The rows below give T cell receptor beta chains drawn from one sample of a study of T cell repertoires in cytomegalovirus infection. Their antigens remain unidentified. MiXCR, applied by TCRdb to the reads, yields one record per CDR3 protein. The data show 450,000 to 600,000 distinct CDR3 sequences, with roughly 43% seen just once and 43% held by the top ten. The sequenced sample was cultured PBMCs, obtained from culture after CMV antigen stimulation. The origin of the receptors is a human donor in good health (CMV status not recorded). Some clones in this sample may be carry-over from other donors' samples. Both conserved end residues are part of each CDR3. Fields, in order: clone size, J gene, D gene, V gene, CDR3 DNA, CDR3 protein. The D gene is left open where the match is weak. Rows give clone size only sometimes, using once, few, many, or a class for an expanded clone.

>NA|TRBJ2-1|NA|TRBV7-2
TGTGCCAGCAGCGACGCCAGGGGCTACAATGAGCAGTTCTTC
CASSDARGYNEQFF
>few|TRBJ2-5|TRBD1|TRBV6-1
TGTGCCAGCAGTCGGGACAGGGTGGTGGGGGAGACCCAGTACTTC
CASSRDRVVGETQYF
>NA|TRBJ2-1|TRBD2|TRBV10-3
TGTGCCATCAGTGGGGGACTAGCGGGAGCCAGGGAGTTCTTC
CAISGGLAGAREFF
>NA|TRBJ2-2|NA|TRBV6-2/TRBV6-3
TGTGCCAGCAGTTGGGGCTATAACACCGGGGATCTGTTTTTT
CASSWGYNTGDLFF
>once|TRBJ1-5|NA|TRBV27
TGTGCCAGCAGCCGGTTTGGGGGCACAGCCTTGTATCAGCCCCAGCATTTT
CASSRFGGTALYQPQHF
>NA|TRBJ2-2|NA|TRBV12-3/TRBV12-4
TGTGCCAGCAGAACCATAACCGGGGAGCTGTTTTTT
CASRTITGELFF
>NA|TRBJ1-2|TRBD1|TRBV6-2/TRBV6-3
TGTGCCAGCAGTTACTGGGACAGAAGAGGCTACACCTTC
CASSYWDRRGYTF
>NA|TRBJ2-3|NA|TRBV7-4
TGTGCCAGCAGCTTAGCGGGAAAGGAGGTTCAAGATACGCAGTATTTT
CASSLAGKEVQDTQYF
>NA|TRBJ2-6|TRBD1|TRBV27
TGTGCCAGCACCGAAACAGGGGGCTACTCTGGGGCCAACGTCCTGACTTTC
CASTETGGYSGANVLTF
>NA|TRBJ2-3|NA|TRBV11-2
TGTGCCAGCAGCTTAACGCCGGCAGATACGCAGTATTTT
CASSLTPADTQYF
>NA|TRBJ2-5|TRBD2|TRBV14
TGTGCCAGCAGCCTGATTAGCGGGGACGAGCAAGAGACCCAGTACTTC
CASSLISGDEQETQYF